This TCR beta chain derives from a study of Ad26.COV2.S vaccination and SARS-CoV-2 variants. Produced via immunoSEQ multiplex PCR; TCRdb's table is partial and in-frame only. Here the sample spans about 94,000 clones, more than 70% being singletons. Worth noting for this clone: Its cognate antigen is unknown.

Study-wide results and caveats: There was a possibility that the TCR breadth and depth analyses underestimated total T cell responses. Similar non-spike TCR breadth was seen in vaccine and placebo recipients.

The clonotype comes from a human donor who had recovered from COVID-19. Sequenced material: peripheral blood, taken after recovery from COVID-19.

Here the CDR3 reads CASSLGAGKGKLFF. DNA for the CDR3: TGTGCCAGCAGCTTAGGGGCAGGTAAAGGAAAACTGTTTTTT. The chain uses TRBV11-2 and TRBJ1-4; D gene ambiguous. Trimming pared 1 base from V and 10 bases from J, leaving 13 bases between. This CDR3 is built from 14 residues. The germline gives CDR1 SGHAT, CDR2 FQNNGV.